The entry below describes one T cell receptor beta chain. Its antigen remains undetermined. There are no base qualities to consult, and no much larger clone falls within one base. The sample comes from a study of blood T cell repertoires in COVID-19 (dated by TCRdb to the early 2020s). For context, the study as a whole: Samples from collaborators originated in the United States, Italy and Spain and spanned both the acute and convalescent phases of COVID-19. The prospective study material was composed of cDNA or gDNA derived from T cells, B-cell-depleted T cells, or PBMCs. Subjects who had been exposed to COVID-19, were actively infected with it, or had recovered from it provided the deeply sampled blood TCRbeta repertoires that made up the dataset. The repertoires were made available in a free public database intended to serve as a resource for research on the immune response to SARS-CoV-2. The samples were drawn from the first 160 participants of the ongoing ImmuneRACE study and from over a thousand subjects provided by 6 global collaborators. A de-identified subject ID, COVID-19 status, age in years and sex were almost always included in the sample metadata. Where available, HLA class I and class II types were obtained from metadata supplied by the sample provider rather than from assay-based typing.

TCRbeta CDR3 regions were amplified from genomic DNA using the immunoSEQ Assay, a bias-controlled multiplex PCR. Per the authors' processing: The number of nucleated cells in each sample was estimated by amplification of reference gene primers within the assay. Sequence reads were collapsed and filtered to measure the absolute abundance of every unique TCRbeta CDR3 rearrangement. For each sample, productive Simpson clonality was calculated as the square root of Simpson's diversity index across productive rearrangements. Here the immuneACCESS table is served through TCRdb, limited to in-frame sequences with V and J called. Missing clones are a known gap in these copies; in checked studies unresolved V genes cover under half, and the rest lacks a known reason. The V and J calls and clone size come from that table; D and trimming were worked out from the DNA. For this sample the table gives about 120,000 clones, of which roughly nine tenths were detected only once. The ten biggest clones cover approximately 8% of the sample.

The CDR3 has 12 amino acids, counting the end cysteine and phenylalanine. The sequence is cut down to CDR3 DNA, 36 bases in frame from base 1. V and J lose 10 bases and 3 bases, and a span of 13 bases separates them. Reading the germline V gene (reference sequence) gives CDR1 MNHEY and CDR2 SMNVEV. Points the paper makes about the study in general: Clinical and demographic metadata were provided uncurated, with the amount varying by source and participant.

Samples from volunteer blood donors who had recovered from COVID-19 were contributed by a second Seattle source. Each collaborating institution followed its own protocols to collect whole blood in K2EDTA tubes. For TCRbeta analysis, collaborators shipped samples in one of three forms: frozen whole blood, isolated PBMCs, or DNA extracted from either of those sample types. The TCR was taken from a man between 65 and 79 years old who had recovered from COVID-19. The V gene is TRBV27 and the J gene is TRBJ2-7, with TRBD2 perhaps the D gene, on 5 matching bases. Sample: peripheral blood. The CDR3 region has the sequence CATPTRNYEQYF. The base sequence is TGTGCCACCCCAACTAGAAACTACGAGCAGTACTTC.